This T cell receptor (beta chain) was recorded in a study of T cells after yellow fever vaccination (dated by TCRdb to between 2017 and 2020). General notes on the study: Libraries from fractions with low cell numbers were prepared with the SMART-Seq v4 Ultra Low Input RNA kit. Two healthy male donors, one aged 18 to 29 and one aged 30 to 40 years, were included in the cohort. To follow T-cell clones before and after primary and booster YFV17D yellow fever vaccination, bulk TCR alpha and beta repertoires were sequenced over time. Blood was drawn at multiple timepoints before and after primary and secondary immunization, with bulk PBMC replicates and cell subsets isolated. Results and caveats for the whole study, not just this receptor: Most clones expanded after primary vaccination (around 96% of CD4 and over 80% of CD8) were re-detected after the booster, suggesting that broad memory maintenance occurred. Compared with the primary T-cell response, the secondary T-cell response was faster but weaker, reaching its peak on day 5 rather than on day 15. Computational filtering was needed because FACS-sorted repertoires could contain abundant contaminating clonotypes from the bulk population. Because the study included only two donors, the extent to which the findings can be generalized is limited. A small fraction of clonotypes showed up in both the CD4 and CD8 compartments, probably as a result of convergent recombination.

V loses 1 base of germline sequence and J loses 7 bases, and the interval between the two ends is 10 bases. CDR1 and CDR2 are drawn from the germline V gene (reference sequence): SEHNR, FQNEAQ. From its cysteine to its phenylalanine, the CDR3 spans 14 amino acids. Only the CDR3 part of the read is kept: 42 bases, read in frame from the first base. According to the study, the label for this sample's treatment or condition signals: live attenuated yellow fever vaccine strain. At each blood-draw timepoint, two biological replicates of bulk PBMCs were collected. PBMCs were isolated from peripheral blood using a standard Ficoll-Paque protocol. TriZol was used to extract RNA from bulk PBMCs, from CD4 and CD8 fractions, and from dextramer-positive and dextramer-negative fractions. Sequenced on an Illumina NovaSeq 6000. TCR cDNA was synthesized by 5'RACE template switching, which introduced a universal primer site and unique molecular identifiers. Priming of cDNA synthesis was performed from both the TCR alpha and TCR beta constant segments. Two PCR steps were used to amplify libraries, with sample barcodes and sequencing adapters being added in the second step. Libraries were sequenced on Illumina HiSeq 2500 (2x100 bp) or NovaSeq (2x150 bp). From the authors' description of their analysis: MIGEC handled demultiplexing of reads and collapsing into UMI consensus sequences, while MiXCR performed V(D)J alignment. Vaccine-responding clonotypes were defined with edgeR using replicate PBMC samples, requiring FDR below 0.01 and a log2 fold change above 5 up to day 15. CD4 or CD8 identity was assigned to each bulk clonotype according to whether the clonotype was present at higher abundance in the sequenced CD4 repertoire or the sequenced CD8 repertoire. TCRdb redid the processing of the public reads, applying fastp at Q25 and MiXCR, and retained in-frame beta chains. Each entry is one CDR3 protein sequence, shown with its most common DNA and genes. The V and J calls and clone size come from TCRdb's table, not from the authors' own analysis. In this sample the table shows 400,000 to 450,000 distinct CDR3 sequences, over 15% of which occur a single time. The ten largest clones take up over 15% of the sample.

This clonotype has only a few counts. No antigen is known for it. Per-base qualities were not stored, and no clone one base away is much larger. Material: PBMCs, obtained before the yellow fever booster vaccination. The chain couples TRBV7-9 to TRBJ2-2, with TRBD1 perhaps the D gene, on 6 matching bases. The sequence was obtained from a young man who received the YFV17D yellow fever vaccine. The nucleotide sequence reads TGTGCCAGCAGCTTAGAGGGGGACGACGGGGAGCTGTTTTTT. It encodes CASSLEGDDGELFF.